This TCR beta chain was recorded in a study of CD8 T cells in ankylosing spondylitis (dated by TCRdb to about 2017). A note on the overall study: T cell receptor beta repertoires were profiled in healthy donors and ankylosing spondylitis patients so that disease-linked TCR variants could be found. The full study cohort comprised 20 to 30 ankylosing spondylitis patients and over 95 healthy donors. Peripheral blood was sampled, and synovial fluid was also collected from ankylosing spondylitis patients.

This clonotype has only a few counts. The antigen this receptor binds is unknown. No much larger clone is present one base from it, and per-base qualities are unavailable. Trimming leaves V shorter by 1 base and J shorter by 8 bases, with the junction holding 4 bases beyond the gene matches. The CDR3 numbers 15 residues from cysteine through phenylalanine. The read is trimmed to its CDR3 DNA, 45 bases read in frame from base 1. CDR1 and CDR2, looked up from the germline V gene (reference sequence), are SGHKS and YYEKEE. The sequencer was an Illumina HiSeq 2500. Quantitative 5'-RACE with molecular barcodes was used to prepare TCR beta libraries. As for the original processing: A new computational method, built on a probabilistic model of VDJ rearrangement, was used to identify disease-linked TCR variants. The public sequencing data were trimmed at Q25 with fastp and processed into clonotypes with MiXCR by TCRdb, which kept only in-frame beta chains. CDR3 protein duplicates are merged, each entry listing the most common genes and DNA. Clone size and V and J calls follow TCRdb, not the original study. In this sample the table shows 450,000 or so distinct CDR3 sequences, 25% to 30% of which occur a single time. The ten largest clones add up to roughly 1% of the sample.

The research as a whole found: Blood from ankylosing spondylitis patients appeared to be characterized by a TCR beta motif composed of 7 to 9 highly homologous amino acid variants. The disease-linked clones were reported to be significantly enriched in matched synovial fluid samples from ankylosing spondylitis patients. Some of the motif variants had been reported before in the synovial fluid and blood of reactive arthritis patients, a finding that suggests common disease-initiation mechanisms. In peripheral blood, the disease-linked clones were found at relatively low frequencies and had a CD8+ phenotype.

The rearranged segments are TRBV5-5 and TRBJ2-1; 12 bases in the middle match TRBD2. This receptor was taken from a male donor with ankylosing spondylitis. Source material: blood, either unsorted or a sorted T cell fraction (not recorded which). CDR3 protein: CASSLSGLAGYEQFF. The sequenced DNA: TGTGCCAGCAGCTTGTCAGGACTAGCGGGATATGAGCAGTTCTTC.